This T cell receptor beta chain was identified in a study of tumor-infiltrating lymphocytes in oesophageal squamous cell carcinoma. TCRdb used MiXCR to reprocess the reads, holding one entry per CDR3 protein. The sample yields over 9,000 distinct CDR3 sequences, around 56% seen once. The CDR3 is 15 residues long, counting both termini. Germline V gives CDR1 SGHVS, CDR2 FNYEAQ. In regard to this clonotype: The final CDR3 position lacks the conserved phenylalanine or tryptophan, pointing to a likely read error. The limits of the CDR3 on the DNA are not certain, so only TCRdb's listed CDR3 is given.

The sequencing sample was made of blood. The TCR originated in a female donor with esophageal squamous cell carcinoma. The chain links TRBV7-6 to TRBJ2-5; the table's D call, TRBD1, was not checked against the DNA. The CDR3 spells CASSLDRADEQYFGN.